Each of the 5 T cell receptor beta chains below was sequenced from the same sample in a study of CD8+ T cells in alopecia areata. Extracted RNA was reverse transcribed into cDNA, the sequencing template. Here immunoSEQ multiplex PCR was the method, and the copy in TCRdb shows in-frame clones only, minus some. Of 55,000 to 70,000 clones listed, 45% to 55% are singletons. The material was CD8+ T cells sorted from blood, obtained at week 0. The source is a human donor with alopecia areata.

This clone was found once. The CDR3 here is CASSPTGSNQPQHF. The CDR3 DNA sequence: TGTGCCAGCAGCCCAACAGGGAGCAATCAGCCCCAGCATTTT. The genes are TRBV6-5 and TRBJ1-5, with D tentatively TRBD1 (6 bases). Germline CDR1 is MNHEY and CDR2 is SVGAGI. V was trimmed by 6 bases and J by 1 base, leaving 10 bases between them. The CDR3 has 14 residues.

The V call is TRBV4-1, the J call TRBJ2-5; D gene unclear. Germline values: CDR1 MGHRA, CDR2 YSYEKL. V was trimmed by 3 bases and J by 5 bases, leaving 19 bases between them. The CDR3 spans 16 residues. The CDR3 loop reads CASSHSTLAPGETQYF. The CDR3 coding sequence is TGCGCCAGCAGCCACTCCACCTTAGCCCCTGGGGAGACCCAGTACTTC.

The chain uses TRBV29-1 and TRBJ1-3; D unresolved. The germline V gene has CDR1 SQVTM and CDR2 ANQGSEA. This CDR3 region has 12 residues. Deletions cut 5 bases from V and 0 bases from J, with 5 bases between. CDR3 DNA: TGCAGCGTTTGGAACTCTGGAAACACCATATATTTT. Residues: CSVWNSGNTIYF.

This chain joins TRBV23-1 and TRBJ2-1; 9 nucleotides line up with TRBD2. TRBV23-1 is placed among ORFs of uncertain function. J lost 6 bases, V lost 6 bases, and 12 bases had no gene match. The CDR3 sequence is 16 residues long. In nucleotides, the CDR3 is TGCGCCAGCAGCCAAGATCGCGGGAGGGCCCTCAATGAGCAGTTCTTC. Protein: CASSQDRGRALNEQFF.

This clone appeared a few times. The chain employs TRBV5-5 and TRBJ2-7, with D tentatively TRBD2 (6 bases). CDR3 length: 15 amino acids. Germline CDR1 SGHKS, CDR2 YYEKEE (reference sequence). The V end lost 3 bases, the J end lost 0 bases, and 13 bases lay between the germline ends. CDR3 bases: TGTGCCAGCAGCTCCCGTGGTAGCGGCTCCTACGAGCAGTACTTC. Its protein product is CASSSRGSGSYEQYF.